This entry is about one T cell receptor (beta chain). Its specificity is unknown. It was CD45RO-negative cells, positively selected for CCR7, that made up naive CD8 cells, with terminally differentiated effector memory CD45RA+ cells excluded. This sample is drawn from a study of shared clonotypes between healthy human individuals. Whole-study results and caveats: With a few donors compared, approximately 5.5% of naive CD4 clonotypes were shared.

Using immunoSEQ multiplex PCR, the repertoire was profiled, and TCRdb retains in-frame clones only, with some absent. The top ten clones hold about 1.8% of a sample with about 2.1 million clones, 90% to 95% of them seen once. This CDR3 contains 15 residues. The germline V gene has CDR1 LNHDA and CDR2 SQIVND (reference sequence). V was trimmed by 7 bases and J by 6 bases, leaving 19 bases between them. The gene calls are TRBV19 and TRBJ1-5; unclear D gene. This clonotype originated in a man between 18 and 29 years old in good health. Some clones in this sample may be carry-over from other donors' samples. The sample taken for sequencing was naive CD8+ T cells from PBMCs. For the CDR3, the DNA is TGTGCCAGTACCATGGGCCGGTGGGGTGGTCAGCCCCAGCATTTT. It codes for CASTMGRWGGQPQHF.